Below, 25 T cell receptor beta chains from the same sample are listed, as sequenced in a study of control samples from healthy donors and cancer patients. TCRdb's table, derived via immunoSEQ multiplex PCR, lists solely in-frame clones and lacks some. This table has more than 70,000 clones, approximately 90% appearing once. Sequencing was carried out using blood. These receptors all come from a woman aged 30 to 39 in good health.

The chain is built from TRBV5-1 and TRBJ2-6; D gene unclear. Germline CDR1 and CDR2: SGHRS and YFSETQ. V was clipped by 1 base and J by 0 bases, with 11 bases between them. This CDR3 is 17 amino acids long. DNA of the CDR3: TGCGCCAGCAGCTTGAGAACTTCCAGCTCTGGGGCCAACGTCCTGACTTTC. Protein product: CASSLRTSSSGANVLTF.

The genes are TRBV19 and TRBJ2-2; TRBD1 aligns across 9 bases. Germline V CDR1 and CDR2: LNHDA, SQIVND (reference sequence). The J segment lost 7 bases and the V segment lost 5 bases, leaving 8 bases of the junction unmatched. The CDR3 is 15 residues long. The CDR3 bases are TGTGCCAGTAGTCTAGGACAGGGGACGAGCGGGGAGCTGTTTTTT. Translated, it gives CASSLGQGTSGELFF. Combining the CDR3 with reference TRBV19 and TRBJ2-2 gives the whole variable domain DGGITQSPKYLFRKEGQNVTLSCEQNLNHDAMYWYRQDPGQGLRLIYYSQIVNDFQKGDIAEGYSVSREKKESFPLTVTSAQKNPTAFYLCASSLGQGTSGELFFGEGSRLTVL.

Turning to this clone: The sample contains more than one DNA sequence encoding this CDR3. The J gene is TRBJ1-2, the V gene TRBV11-2, with D tentatively TRBD1 (6 bases). Germline V gene sequence: CDR1 SGHAT, CDR2 FQNNGV. The CDR3 is 13 amino acids. V shed 0 bases and J shed 4 bases, with 6 bases lying between them. The CDR3 protein is CASSLDRGYGYTF. The CDR3 nucleotides are TGTGCCAGCAGCTTAGACAGGGGCTATGGCTACACCTTC.

The gene calls are TRBV5-8 and TRBJ1-4; 7 nucleotides line up with TRBD1. The V segment lost 3 bases and the J segment 7 bases; nucleotides outside the gene matches: 9. Per the germline V gene, CDR1 is SGHTS and CDR2 is YDEGEE. This CDR3 is built from 15 residues. Written as DNA, the CDR3 is TGTGCCAGCAGCTCACGGACAGGCCGATTTGAAAAACTGTTTTTT. This encodes CASSSRTGRFEKLFF.

The rearrangement uses TRBV3-1 (or the pseudogene TRBV3-2) and TRBJ1-2; D remains unclear. The V gene's germline CDR1 is LGHDT and CDR2 YNNKEL (reference sequence). V was shortened by 5 bases and J by 8 bases, with 9 bases between the two germline ends. The length of the CDR3 is 11 residues. The CDR3 region is CASSVYGGYTF. The CDR3 nucleotides read TGTGCCAGCAGCGTCTATGGGGGCTACACCTTC.

This clone was detected a few times. The chain is built from TRBV6-1 and TRBJ2-7, with 7 positions matching TRBD2. In germline, CDR1 is MNHNS, CDR2 SASEGT. The trim removed 3 bases at V and 4 bases at J, leaving 12 bases unmatched. CDR3 length: 16 amino acids. CDR3 region: CASSDMYEGGPYEQYF. The CDR3 DNA sequence: TGTGCCAGCAGTGATATGTACGAGGGAGGGCCTTACGAGCAGTACTTC.

The gene calls are TRBV30 and TRBJ2-7; D may match TRBD1 or TRBD2 (6 bases each). The CDR3 runs to 13 residues. Trimming left V 5 bases short and J 5 bases short, with 16 bases between. Germline V lookup: CDR1 GTSNPN, CDR2 SVGIG (reference sequence). The CDR3 DNA is TGTGCCTGGTCGGGGGCGGGTCTCCACGAGCAGTACTTC. Its translation is CAWSGAGLHEQYF.

This clone has just a few counts. The chain has TRBV18 and TRBJ2-1; 9 nucleotides align to TRBD2. The CDR3 length is 19 residues. V dropped 0 bases and J dropped 0; count of bases not matched to a gene: 9. CDR1 is KGHSH, CDR2 LQKENI, per germline. CDR3: CASSPPRGLAQSSYNEQFF. DNA for the CDR3: TGTGCCAGCTCACCACCGAGGGGACTAGCCCAGAGCTCCTACAATGAGCAGTTCTTC.

The chain links TRBV5-1 to TRBJ2-4; 8 bases agree with TRBD2. With V trimmed by 0 bases and J by 6 bases, 14 bases remained unmatched. The germline V gene encodes CDR1 SGHRS and CDR2 YFSETQ. The CDR3 is 18 residues long. Here the CDR3 reads CASSLEPREGRWGNIQYF. CDR3 in DNA: TGCGCCAGCAGCTTGGAACCTCGGGAGGGCCGTTGGGGAAACATTCAGTACTTC.

V and J are TRBV7-8 and TRBJ1-3, with D unresolved. Trimming removed 5 bases at V and 1 base at J, with 12 bases between. CDR1 is SGHVS, CDR2 FQNEAQ, per germline. CDR3 size: 15 residues. The CDR3 is CASSRDSSSGNTIYF. CDR3 DNA: TGTGCCAGCAGCCGAGATTCCAGTTCTGGAAACACCATATATTTT.

This clone showed up just a few times. CDR3: CASSQGMAAYNYGYTF. CDR3 bases: TGTGCCAGCAGCCAAGGCATGGCAGCATATAACTATGGCTACACCTTC. The chain links TRBV3-1 (or the pseudogene TRBV3-2) to TRBJ1-2; D not resolved. The V gene's germline CDR1 is LGHDT and CDR2 YNNKEL (reference sequence). CDR3 length: 16 residues. Trimming removed 1 base at V and 1 base at J, with 13 bases between.

V usage is TRBV7-9 and J usage is TRBJ2-1; maybe TRBD1 (5 bases). V was shortened by 5 bases and J by 7 bases, with 15 bases between the two germline ends. The CDR3 runs to 14 residues. Germline lookup yields CDR1 SEHNR and CDR2 FQNEAQ (reference sequence). CDR3 DNA sequence: TGTGCCAGCAGCCTACAGGAAGCCCGGAATGAGCAGTTCTTC. Amino acid sequence: CASSLQEARNEQFF.

The V gene is TRBV6-4, the J gene TRBJ1-1; possibly TRBD1 for D (6 bases). The CDR3 totals 15 residues. V was clipped by 6 bases and J by 4 bases, with 18 bases between them. The germline V gene encodes CDR1 MRHNA and CDR2 SNTAGT. CDR3 nucleotide sequence: TGTGCCAGCAGCACCCTTCATGGACAGCTCACTGAAGCTTTCTTT. Amino acid sequence: CASSTLHGQLTEAFF.

The V gene is TRBV3-1 (or the pseudogene TRBV3-2), the J gene TRBJ2-6; 11 bases fit TRBD2. CDR1 is LGHDT, CDR2 YNNKEL, per germline (reference sequence). With V trimmed by 7 bases and J by 1 base, 6 bases remained unmatched. The CDR3 is 17 amino acids. The CDR3 loop is CASTLAGGGSGANVLTF. The CDR3, as DNA: TGTGCCAGCACCCTAGCGGGGGGAGGATCTGGGGCCAACGTCCTGACTTTC.

J is TRBJ2-2 and V is TRBV27, with TRBD2 matching over 16 bases. The junction had 6 bases not matched to a gene; V was cut back by 7 bases and J by 7 bases. CDR3 length: 16 amino acids. Germline CDR1 is MNHEY and CDR2 is SMNVEV (reference sequence). The CDR3 coding sequence is TGTGCCAGCACCCCGGGACTAGCGGGGGGGGGCGGGGAGCTGTTTTTT. As protein: CASTPGLAGGGGELFF.

The table lists this clone with a count of one. This rearrangement joins TRBV27 to TRBJ1-2; 9 bases match TRBD1. The CDR3 spans 14 residues. The V and J ends lost 5 bases and 8 bases, in that order; junction bases with no gene match: 9. Germline CDR1 and CDR2: MNHEY and SMNVEV (reference sequence). The DNA for the CDR3 is TGTGCCAGCAGTCCCTCAACAGGGGGCGGAGGCTACACCTTC. Protein product: CASSPSTGGGGYTF.

The chain links TRBV27 to TRBJ1-3, with 7 bases that match TRBD1. This CDR3 comprises 15 residues. CDR1 MNHEY and CDR2 SMNVEV come from the germline V gene (reference sequence). V shed 6 bases, J shed 4 bases, and the junction held 9 bases outside the gene matches. The DNA of the CDR3 is TGTGCCAGCAGCTCCAAGGGGGCAGGAGGAAACACCATATATTTT. Translation: CASSSKGAGGNTIYF.

The chain couples TRBV2 to TRBJ1-5; 8 bases match TRBD1. The V gene end was trimmed by 0 bases and the J gene end by 2 bases; junction bases not matched to a gene: 15. This CDR3 comprises 20 residues. Germline lookup yields CDR1 SNHLY and CDR2 FYNNEI. The CDR3 DNA reads TGTGCCAGCAGTGAAGCGCCGGACAGGGAGGTCACCGTGGGCAATCAGCCCCAGCATTTT. As protein: CASSEAPDREVTVGNQPQHF.

CDR3 sequence: CASRSEAAGRSNSPLHF. The CDR3 region has the DNA TGCGCCAGCAGATCGGAAGCCGCGGGACGGTCGAATTCACCCCTCCACTTT. V and J are TRBV5-1 and TRBJ1-6; TRBD1 might be the D (5 bases). Germline V gene data show CDR1 as SGHRS and CDR2 as YFSETQ. The ends were cut back, 5 bases at V and 7 bases at J, with 22 bases in the middle. The CDR3 covers 17 residues.

The V and J genes are TRBV28 and TRBJ1-2; 8 bases fit TRBD1. CDR1 and CDR2 (germline): MDHEN, SYDVKM. The CDR3 loop spans 16 amino acids. V was pared by 4 bases and J by 4 bases, with 11 bases of the junction left unmatched. The CDR3 loop reads CASSSIRTGLFYGYTF. CDR3 in DNA: TGTGCCAGCAGTTCGATTAGGACAGGGCTATTCTATGGCTACACCTTC.

The gene calls are TRBV5-1 and TRBJ2-1; 13 positions match TRBD2. This CDR3 region has 19 residues. V shed 4 bases, J shed 0 bases, and the junction held 10 bases outside the gene matches. Germline-derived CDR1 and CDR2 are SGHRS and YFSETQ. The CDR3 protein is CASSQGLAGPASSYNEQFF. The CDR3 region has the DNA TGCGCCAGCAGCCAGGGACTAGCGGGACCCGCGAGCTCCTACAATGAGCAGTTCTTC.

This clone was counted a few times. This chain joins TRBV3-1 (or the pseudogene TRBV3-2) and TRBJ1-2, with 12 bases aligning to TRBD1. CDR1 is LGHDT and CDR2 is YNNKEL in the germline V gene (reference sequence). The CDR3 is 17 amino acids. V dropped 0 bases and J dropped 5; count of bases not matched to a gene: 7. CDR3 residues: CASSQDGTGGTMYGYTF. In DNA form, the CDR3 reads TGTGCCAGCAGCCAAGACGGGACAGGGGGCACGATGTATGGCTACACCTTC.

The CDR3 reads CASSEVSYSYNEQFF. Here the CDR3 DNA reads TGTGCCAGCAGTGAGGTCAGCTATTCCTACAATGAGCAGTTCTTC. The chain combines TRBV6-1 with TRBJ2-1, with unresolved D. CDR3 length: 15 residues. The V end lost 3 bases, the J end lost 1 base, and 10 bases lay between the germline ends. Looked up from germline, CDR1 is MNHNS and CDR2 is SASEGT.

The chain carries TRBV7-7 and TRBJ2-5; TRBD2 matches at 13 bases. This CDR3 is built from 18 residues. V was pared by 3 bases and J by 1 base, with 8 bases of the junction left unmatched. Looked up from germline, CDR1 is SSHAT and CDR2 is FNYEAQ (reference sequence). CDR3 residues: CASSFRTSGSGFQETQYF. CDR3 DNA sequence: TGTGCCAGCAGCTTCCGGACTAGCGGGAGTGGTTTCCAAGAGACCCAGTACTTC. The variable domain in full, with the rest retrieved from reference TRBV7-7 and TRBJ2-5, is GAGVSQSPRYKVTKRGQDVTLRCDPISSHATLYWYQQALGQGPEFLTYFNYEAQPDKSGLPSDRFSAERPEGSISTLTIQRTEQRDSAMYRCASSFRTSGSGFQETQYFGPGTRLLVL.

The rearrangement joins TRBV4-1 to TRBJ1-4; 7 bases map to TRBD1. The CDR3 consists of 18 residues. The trim removed 1 base at V and 8 bases at J, leaving 16 bases unmatched. Germline V gene sequence: CDR1 MGHRA, CDR2 YSYEKL. In DNA, the CDR3 is TGCGCCAGCAGCCAAGTAGGGAGGAGACAGGGTGTAGACGAAAAACTGTTTTTT. This gives the protein CASSQVGRRQGVDEKLFF.